Listed below are T cell receptor beta chains from one sample, sequenced in a study of Ad26.COV2.S vaccination and SARS-CoV-2 variants. Sequencing was performed with immunoSEQ multiplex PCR; in TCRdb, only in-frame clones are kept and a portion is missing. The sample contains about 280,000 clones, about 89% of which appear only once. The input for sequencing was peripheral blood, taken in a trial of Ad26.COV2.S vaccine versus placebo. The source of these receptors is a person aged 18 to 65 who received the Ad26.COV2.S COVID-19 vaccine or a placebo. CDR3s include the opening cysteine and the closing phenylalanine or tryptophan. A D gene is named only where the DNA matches it firmly. Part of the rows lack a size; the others show once, few, many or a class for expanded clones.

j_call,d_call,v_call,clone_size,cdr3_aa,cdr3_nt
TRBJ1-2,.,TRBV6-5,once,CASRTVVNDGYTF,TGTGCCAGCAGGACGGTCGTGAACGATGGCTACACCTTC
TRBJ1-1,TRBD1,TRBV19,.,CASIGRGTVNTEAFF,TGTGCCAGTATAGGGAGGGGGACAGTGAACACTGAAGCTTTCTTT
TRBJ2-3,TRBD1,TRBV6-5,.,CASSYRTGNTDTQYF,TGTGCCAGCAGTTACCGGACAGGGAACACAGATACGCAGTATTTT
TRBJ2-1,.,TRBV6-1,.,CASSERARTGSYNEQFF,TGTGCCAGCAGTGAAAGGGCCCGCACAGGCTCCTACAATGAGCAGTTCTTC
TRBJ1-4,.,TRBV5-6,.,CASSPRTGHRNEKLFF,TGTGCCAGCAGCCCGCGAACGGGACACCGTAATGAAAAACTGTTTTTT
TRBJ1-3,.,TRBV18,.,CASSPRQGSGNTIYF,TGTGCCAGCTCACCAAGGCAGGGATCAGGAAACACCATATATTTT
TRBJ1-3,.,TRBV9,.,CASSPRHSVNTIYF,TGTGCCAGCAGCCCCCGACATTCTGTCAACACCATATATTTT
TRBJ2-3,.,TRBV23-1,.,CASSQSPGTDTQYF,TGCGCCAGCAGTCAATCACCGGGGACAGATACGCAGTATTTT
TRBJ2-1,.,TRBV11-1,.,CASSPGTGTYNEQFF,TGTGCCAGCAGCCCGGGGACTGGGACCTACAATGAGCAGTTCTTC
TRBJ1-2,TRBD1,TRBV30,.,CAWSSRGGTGSNGYTF,TGTGCCTGGAGTTCTAGGGGGGGGACAGGGAGCAATGGCTACACCTTC
TRBJ1-5,.,TRBV5-6,few,CASSLKGQYNQPQHF,TGTGCCAGCAGCTTGAAAGGCCAGTACAATCAGCCCCAGCATTTT
TRBJ1-2,.,TRBV30,.,CAWISSAYGYTF,TGTGCCTGGATCTCGTCCGCGTATGGCTACACCTTC
TRBJ1-1,.,TRBV30,.,CACRSTEAFF,TGTGCTTGCAGGTCGACTGAAGCTTTCTTT
TRBJ1-5,.,TRBV10-3,.,CAISENVGKDQPQHF,TGTGCCATCAGTGAGAACGTGGGGAAAGATCAGCCCCAGCATTTT
TRBJ2-2,TRBD1,TRBV19,.,CASRRWPGGETGELFF,TGTGCCAGCCGAAGGTGGCCAGGGGGCGAGACCGGGGAGCTGTTTTTT
TRBJ2-3,.,TRBV5-6,once,CASSLGQPSNTQYF,TGTGCCAGCAGCTTGGGGCAGCCGAGTAATACGCAGTATTTT
TRBJ2-7,TRBD2,TRBV6-5,.,CASTLAGGPHEQYF,TGTGCCAGCACCTTAGCGGGAGGGCCCCACGAGCAGTACTTC
TRBJ1-3,.,TRBV10-3,.,CAISKGPGNTIYF,TGTGCCATCAGTAAGGGACCTGGAAACACCATATATTTT
TRBJ1-4,TRBD1,TRBV30,.,CAWTGQGFPTTNEKLFF,TGTGCCTGGACGGGACAGGGGTTCCCAACTACTAATGAAAAACTGTTTTTT
TRBJ2-7,TRBD2,TRBV7-9,once,CASRTGTSTEQYF,TGTGCCAGCAGGACCGGGACTAGCACCGAGCAGTACTTC
TRBJ1-2,.,TRBV28,.,CASSLPGISYGYTF,TGTGCCAGCAGTTTACCAGGGATAAGCTATGGCTACACCTTC
TRBJ1-2,.,TRBV6-6,.,CASRQRTQANYGYTF,TGTGCCAGCAGGCAGCGGACCCAAGCTAACTATGGCTACACCTTC
TRBJ2-6,TRBD1,TRBV2,.,CAGDRGPGANVLTF,TGTGCCGGCGACAGGGGGCCTGGGGCCAACGTCCTGACTTTC
TRBJ2-1,.,TRBV4-2,.,CASSQAHRERSHEQFF,TGTGCCAGCAGCCAAGCTCACAGGGAAAGATCTCATGAGCAGTTCTTC
TRBJ2-3,.,TRBV18,.,CASSLGPWDTQYF,TGTGCCAGCTCCCTAGGGCCCTGGGATACGCAGTATTTT
TRBJ1-4,.,TRBV7-2,.,CASSRDPTNEKLFF,TGTGCCAGCAGCCGGGATCCAACTAATGAAAAACTGTTTTTT
TRBJ2-5,.,TRBV10-3,.,CAISGTPQETQYF,TGTGCCATCAGCGGGACACCTCAAGAGACCCAGTACTTC
TRBJ2-1,TRBD2,TRBV18,.,CASSPSLAGVDEQFF,TGTGCCAGCTCACCCTCTTTAGCGGGAGTCGATGAGCAGTTCTTC
TRBJ2-5,.,TRBV2,.,CASRERQETQYF,TGTGCCAGCAGGGAGAGACAAGAGACCCAGTACTTC
TRBJ1-4,.,TRBV11-2,.,CASSPWGAEKLFF,TGTGCCAGCAGCCCTTGGGGCGCAGAAAAACTGTTTTTT
TRBJ2-3,TRBD2,TRBV4-2,.,CASSQAGTTSTDTQYF,TGTGCCAGCAGCCAGGCCGGGACTACGAGCACAGATACGCAGTATTTT
TRBJ2-3,.,TRBV6-2/TRBV6-3,.,CASSYSWRRTDTQYF,TGTGCCAGCAGTTACTCCTGGAGACGCACAGATACGCAGTATTTT
TRBJ2-1,.,TRBV14,.,CASSHGTYNEQFF,TGTGCCAGCAGCCATGGGACCTACAATGAGCAGTTCTTC